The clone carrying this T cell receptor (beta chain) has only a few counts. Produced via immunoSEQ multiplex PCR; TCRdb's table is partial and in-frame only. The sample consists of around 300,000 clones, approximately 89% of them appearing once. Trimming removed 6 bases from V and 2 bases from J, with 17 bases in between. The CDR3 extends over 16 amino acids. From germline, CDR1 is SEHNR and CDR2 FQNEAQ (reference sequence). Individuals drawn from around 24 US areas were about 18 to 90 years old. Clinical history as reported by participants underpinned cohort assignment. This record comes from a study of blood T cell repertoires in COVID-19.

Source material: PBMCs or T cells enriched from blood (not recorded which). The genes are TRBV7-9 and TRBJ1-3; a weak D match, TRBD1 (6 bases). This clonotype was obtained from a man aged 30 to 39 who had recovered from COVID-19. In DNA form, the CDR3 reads TGTGCCAGCAGTTCTCAGGGGATTGGGCCTGGAAACACCATATATTTT. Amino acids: CASSSQGIGPGNTIYF.